These 24 T cell receptor beta chains were all obtained from the same sample, sequenced in a study of CD8 T cells in ankylosing spondylitis. MiXCR, run by TCRdb on the 5' RACE reads, gives a single entry per CDR3 protein. The profile covers about 250,000 distinct CDR3 sequences, with roughly a tenth appearing a single time and roughly 2.5% taken by the ten largest. The source material was blood, either unsorted or a sorted T cell fraction (not recorded which). Receptors originate from a male donor with ankylosing spondylitis or in good health (not recorded which).

Ten or more counts support this clonotype. The J gene is TRBJ1-1, the V gene TRBV20-1; D may be TRBD1 (5 bases). The CDR3 has 15 amino acids. Germline CDR1 is DFQATT and CDR2 is SNEGSKA (reference sequence). Trimming left V 1 base short and J 1 base short, with 13 bases between. Here the CDR3 DNA reads TGCAGTGCTAGAGGGAGGGGAGGAGGGAACACTGAAGCTTTCTTT. Translating gives CSARGRGGGNTEAFF.

This clonotype came up many times. The genes are TRBV6-1 and TRBJ2-7, with D perhaps matching TRBD1 or TRBD2 (5 bases each). Germline loops: CDR1 MNHNS, CDR2 SASEGT. Trimming took 3 bases from V and 2 from J, leaving 14 bases between them. The length of the CDR3 is 15 residues. The chain's CDR3 is CASSEEGTPAYEQYF. The CDR3 DNA reads TGTGCCAGCAGTGAGGAAGGGACGCCGGCCTACGAGCAGTACTTC.

This clonotype occurred many times. This chain connects TRBV20-1 to TRBJ1-1; no clear D. The CDR3 totals 12 residues. Between the trimmed V and J ends, which lost 5 bases and 0 bases, there was a span of 7 bases. CDR1 is DFQATT, CDR2 SNEGSKA, per germline (reference sequence). Here the CDR3 DNA reads TGCAGTGCTGAGGGCCTGAACACTGAAGCTTTCTTT. This gives the protein CSAEGLNTEAFF.

The rearrangement joins TRBV10-3 to TRBJ2-7; TRBD1 matches 7 bases. This CDR3 contains 13 residues. CDR1 is ENHRY, CDR2 SYGVKD, per germline. V gave up 3 bases and J gave up 3 bases; unmatched junction bases: 2. For the CDR3, the DNA is TGTGCCATCAGTGAAGACAGGGACTACGAGCAGTACTTC. Translated, it gives CAISEDRDYEQYF.

This clonotype showed up many times. Germline and junction disagree at one end, which may indicate a read error. This sequence joins TRBV20-1 and TRBJ1-5; 7 positions match TRBD1. Germline-derived CDR1 and CDR2 are DFQATT and SNEGSKA (reference sequence). This CDR3 is 16 amino acids long. The CDR3 DNA is TGCAGTGCTGGAGACCTGGACAGGCAATTCAATCAGCCCCAGCATTTT. This sequence encodes CSAGDLDRQFNQPQHF.

This clonotype occurred many times. This chain joins TRBV5-1 and TRBJ2-4, with a possible D match to TRBD2 (6 bases). CDR1 is SGHRS, CDR2 YFSETQ, per germline. The CDR3 is 15 amino acids. Deletions cut 0 bases from V and 8 bases from J, with 15 bases between. CDR3 region: CASSLGSGTGDIQYF. The DNA for the CDR3 is TGCGCCAGCAGCTTGGGATCTGGCACGGGGGACATTCAGTACTTC. The full variable domain, rest sourced from reference TRBV5-1 and TRBJ2-4, is KAGVTQTPRYLIKTRGQQVTLSCSPISGHRSVSWYQQTPGQGLQFLFEYFSETQRNKGNFPGRFSGRQFSNSRSEMNVSTLELGDSALYLCASSLGSGTGDIQYFGAGTRLSVL.

At least ten counts were recorded for this clonotype. The genes are TRBV29-1 and TRBJ2-1; TRBD2 agrees at 7 bases. The CDR3 spans 15 residues. With 6 bases clipped from V and 3 bases from J, the junction kept 11 bases outside the gene matches. Germline lookup yields CDR1 SQVTM and CDR2 ANQGSEA. The CDR3 is CSVTGLSGDYNEQFF. Here the CDR3 DNA reads TGCAGCGTGACCGGACTAAGCGGGGACTACAATGAGCAGTTCTTC.

This clonotype has a count of ten or more. The chain recombines TRBV5-1 with TRBJ2-5; the D gene is possibly TRBD2 (6 bases). Trimming took 0 bases from V and 2 from J, leaving 8 bases between them. Germline V gene lookup returns CDR1 SGHRS and CDR2 YFSETQ. CDR3 length: 14 amino acids. The CDR3 here is CASSLGLVQETQYF. Written as DNA, the CDR3 is TGCGCCAGCAGCTTGGGACTAGTGCAAGAGACCCAGTACTTC.

This clonotype was counted at least ten times. This chain links TRBV3-1 with TRBJ2-7, with D hard to call. CDR3 length: 12 amino acids. The germline V and J ends were trimmed by 6 bases and 6 bases, with 12 bases remaining between them. Germline-derived CDR1 and CDR2 are LGHDT and YNNKEL (reference sequence). The CDR3: CASSPPDGEQYF. Here the CDR3 DNA reads TGTGCCAGCAGTCCACCTGATGGCGAGCAGTACTTC.

This clonotype was counted ten times or more. The J gene is TRBJ1-2, the V gene TRBV12-3 or TRBV12-4, with D maybe TRBD1 (6 bases). V lost 5 bases and J lost 4, with 20 bases in between. CDR3 size: 16 residues. This CDR3 reads CASSASDSLSIYGYTF. CDR3 nucleotide sequence: TGTGCCAGCAGTGCATCGGACAGTCTTAGTATCTATGGCTACACCTTC.

Many counts were recorded for this clonotype. The chain couples TRBV5-1 to TRBJ2-1; TRBD1 aligns across 7 bases. The CDR3 is 14 residues long. The germline gives CDR1 SGHRS, CDR2 YFSETQ. With 2 bases clipped from V and 5 bases from J, the junction kept 4 bases outside the gene matches. The CDR3 here is CASSLQGQDNEQFF. The CDR3 DNA reads as TGCGCCAGCAGCTTACAAGGACAGGACAATGAGCAGTTCTTC. The complete variable domain, with remaining parts taken from reference TRBV5-1 and TRBJ2-1, reads KAGVTQTPRYLIKTRGQQVTLSCSPISGHRSVSWYQQTPGQGLQFLFEYFSETQRNKGNFPGRFSGRQFSNSRSEMNVSTLELGDSALYLCASSLQGQDNEQFFGPGTRLTVL.

This clonotype was picked up many times. The rearrangement links TRBV28 to TRBJ2-7; 8 bases are shared with TRBD2. V lost 7 bases to trimming and J lost 6 bases; unmatched junction nucleotides: 8. The germline gives CDR1 MDHEN, CDR2 SYDVKM. The CDR3 totals 13 residues. The CDR3 spells CASKERESSEQYF. CDR3 nucleotide sequence: TGTGCCAGCAAGGAGCGGGAGTCAAGCGAGCAGTACTTC. The complete variable domain, with remaining parts taken from reference TRBV28 and TRBJ2-7, reads DVKVTQSSRYLVKRTGEKVFLECVQDMDHENMFWYRQDPGLGLRLIYFSYDVKMKEKGDIPEGYSVSREKKERFSLILESASTNQTSMYLCASKERESSEQYFGPGTRLTVT.

The chain uses TRBV29-1 and TRBJ1-1; D might be TRBD1 (5 bases). Germline V gene lookup returns CDR1 SQVTM and CDR2 ANQGSEA. The CDR3 loop spans 13 amino acids. Deletions cut 5 bases from V and 0 bases from J, with 10 bases between. For the CDR3, the DNA is TGCAGCGTTCGACAGCTAATGAACACTGAAGCTTTCTTT. It yields the protein CSVRQLMNTEAFF. Complete variable domain (other parts from reference TRBV29-1 and TRBJ1-1): SAVISQKPSRDICQRGTSLTIQCQVDSQVTMMFWYRQQPGQSLTLIATANQGSEATYESGFVIDKFPISRPNLTFSTLTVSNMSPEDSSIYLCSVRQLMNTEAFFGQGTRLTVV.

This clonotype was recorded at least ten times. The V gene is TRBV3-1, the J gene TRBJ1-1; D is uncertain. V was trimmed by 1 base and J by 0 bases, leaving 9 bases between them. Germline V lookup: CDR1 LGHDT, CDR2 YNNKEL (reference sequence). The CDR3 totals 15 residues. CDR3 residues: CASSQAIGMNTEAFF. CDR3 sequence (DNA): TGTGCCAGCAGCCAAGCGATAGGGATGAACACTGAAGCTTTCTTT. The full variable domain, with the rest looked up from reference TRBV3-1 and TRBJ1-1, is DTAVSQTPKYLVTQMGNDKSIKCEQNLGHDTMYWYKQDSKKFLKIMFSYNNKELIINETVPNRFSPKSPDKAHLNLHINSLELGDSAVYFCASSQAIGMNTEAFFGQGTRLTVV.

The V call is TRBV13, the J call TRBJ2-2; the D gene could be TRBD1 or TRBD2 (5 bases each). The CDR3 is made up of 15 amino acids. Germline V lookup: CDR1 PRHDT, CDR2 FYEKMQ (reference sequence). V was shortened by 4 bases and J by 5 bases, with 14 bases between the two germline ends. DNA of the CDR3: TGTGCCAGCAGCTCTTCCGGGACCTCAACCGGGGAGCTGTTTTTT. It specifies CASSSSGTSTGELFF.

The V call is TRBV5-1, the J call TRBJ2-1; the match to TRBD1 covers 9 bases. Germline values: CDR1 SGHRS, CDR2 YFSETQ. The CDR3 has 15 residues. V lost 4 bases and J lost 3; bases outside the gene matches: 5. CDR3 amino acids: CASSGQGNDYNEQFF. As DNA, the CDR3 is TGCGCCAGCAGCGGACAGGGGAACGACTACAATGAGCAGTTCTTC.

This clonotype was counted a few times. V and J are TRBV4-2 and TRBJ2-3; TRBD2 matches 7 bases. The CDR3 loop spans 16 amino acids. Trimming removed 1 base from V and 1 base from J; junction bases left unmatched: 5. Germline CDR1 reads LGHNA; CDR2 reads YNFKEQ. CDR3 sequence (DNA): TGTGCCAGCAGCCAAGCTACTAGCGATCGCACAGATACGCAGTATTTT. Amino acid sequence: CASSQATSDRTDTQYF.

A few counts support this clonotype. This chain joins TRBV11-2 and TRBJ1-4; D not resolved. CDR1 SGHAT and CDR2 FQNNGV come from the germline V gene. The CDR3 totals 18 residues. The germline V and J ends were trimmed by 0 bases and 6 bases, with 20 bases remaining between them. The CDR3 region is CASSLDKGPSGPHEKLFF. The CDR3 region has the DNA TGTGCCAGCAGCTTAGATAAAGGACCCTCCGGCCCTCATGAAAAACTGTTTTTT.

This clonotype has ten or more counts. This chain uses TRBV27 with TRBJ1-2; possible D gene TRBD1, 5 bases. Germline values: CDR1 MNHEY, CDR2 SMNVEV (reference sequence). V shed 2 bases and J shed 7 bases, with 11 bases lying between them. There are 13 residues in the CDR3. The DNA of the CDR3 is TGTGCCAGCAGTTTAAAAGCAGGGTCTGGCTACACCTTC. Protein product: CASSLKAGSGYTF.

This clonotype was seen ten or more times. The V gene is TRBV20-1, the J gene TRBJ2-3, with D maybe TRBD2 (7 bases). Looked up from germline, CDR1 is DFQATT and CDR2 is SNEGSKA (reference sequence). This CDR3 has 15 amino acids. V was clipped by 4 bases and J by 0 bases, with 14 bases between them. Here the CDR3 DNA reads TGCAGTGCTATGTTTGGGGGGGCTAGCACAGATACGCAGTATTTT. This sequence encodes CSAMFGGASTDTQYF.

For this clonotype: A much larger clone lies one base from this, so it may be a read error. The CDR3 coding sequence is TGCGTCAGCAGCTTATCCGGATCTAGCACAGATACGCAGTATTTT. It is translated as CVSSLSGSSTDTQYF. The chain is built from TRBV5-1 and TRBJ2-3; no reliable D call. From germline, CDR1 is SGHRS and CDR2 YFSETQ. This CDR3 has 15 residues.

This clonotype has a count of ten or more. The chain employs TRBV7-9 and TRBJ2-3; 11 nucleotides line up with TRBD2. CDR1 and CDR2 (germline): SEHNR, FQNEAQ (reference sequence). V gave up 5 bases and J gave up 4 bases; unmatched junction bases: 5. This CDR3 is built from 15 residues. CDR3 bases: TGTGCCAGCAGCCTAACTAGCGGGGGCCCAGATACGCAGTATTTT. Residues: CASSLTSGGPDTQYF.

About this clonotype itself: A much larger clone lies one base from this, so it may be a read error. The rearrangement joins TRBV20-1 to TRBJ2-4; 7 positions match TRBD2. Germline CDR1 and CDR2: DFQATT and SNEGSKA (reference sequence). V lost 8 bases, J lost 6 bases, and 13 bases stayed unmatched. The CDR3 is 14 amino acids. The CDR3 DNA is TGCAGTACTCCCGGGGGGTGGTCGGGAAACATTCAGTACTTC. It specifies CSTPGGWSGNIQYF.

This clonotype occurred a few times. The genes are TRBV6-4 and TRBJ2-3; 7 bases map to TRBD1. CDR3 length equals 14 residues. Trimming took 7 bases from V and 2 from J; bases not matched to a gene: 6. CDR1 and CDR2 from the germline V gene are MRHNA and SNTAGT. CDR3 bases: TGTGCCAGCAAGGATACAGGGGCCACAGATACGCAGTATTTT. As protein: CASKDTGATDTQYF.